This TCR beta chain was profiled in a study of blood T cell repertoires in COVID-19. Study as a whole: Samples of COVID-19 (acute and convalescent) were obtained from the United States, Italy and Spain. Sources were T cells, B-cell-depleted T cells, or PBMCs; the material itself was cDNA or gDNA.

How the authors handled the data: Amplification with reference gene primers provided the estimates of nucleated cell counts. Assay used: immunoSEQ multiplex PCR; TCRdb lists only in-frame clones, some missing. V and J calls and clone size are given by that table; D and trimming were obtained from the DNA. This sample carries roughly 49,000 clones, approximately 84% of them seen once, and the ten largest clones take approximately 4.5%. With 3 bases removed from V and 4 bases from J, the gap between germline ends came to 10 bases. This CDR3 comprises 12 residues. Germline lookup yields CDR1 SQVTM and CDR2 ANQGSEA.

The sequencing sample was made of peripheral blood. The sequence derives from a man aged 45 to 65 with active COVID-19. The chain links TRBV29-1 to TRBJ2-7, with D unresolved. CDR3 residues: CSVEGNRYEQYF. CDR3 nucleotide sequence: TGCAGCGTTGAGGGCAACAGATACGAGCAGTACTTC.